Below are 17 T cell receptor beta chains sequenced from a single sample in a study of cytomegalovirus exposure and HLA in healthy donors. PCR was performed using 60 Vbeta and 13 Jbeta primers. Measured with immunoSEQ multiplex PCR; TCRdb has only the in-frame clones, and not every one. This table has about 200,000 clones, about 81% appearing once. The source material was PBMCs. The receptors come from a woman aged 45-59 years in good health and CMV-seropositive.

The chain uses TRBV2 and TRBJ1-5; 10 nucleotides match TRBD1. The germline CDR1 and CDR2 sequences are SNHLY and FYNNEI. The CDR3 loop spans 13 amino acids. V shed 6 bases, J shed 6 bases, and the junction held 2 bases outside the gene matches. CDR3 in amino acids: CASRTGGVQPQHF. The DNA for the CDR3 is TGTGCCAGCAGGACAGGGGGCGTTCAGCCCCAGCATTTT.

This clone showed up just once. The V gene is TRBV19, the J gene TRBJ1-5; D is undetermined. The CDR3 sequence is 16 residues long. Trimming took 0 bases from V and 0 from J, leaving 9 bases between them. CDR1 is LNHDA and CDR2 is SQIVND in the germline V gene (reference sequence). The CDR3 region has the DNA TGTGCCAGTAGTATAGACAGGCCCTATAGCAATCAGCCCCAGCATTTT. It specifies CASSIDRPYSNQPQHF.

The genes are TRBV5-8 and TRBJ1-4; no clear D. The V gene lost 2 bases and the J gene lost 3 bases, with 8 bases spanning the gap. The CDR3 loop spans 14 amino acids. In germline, CDR1 is SGHTS, CDR2 YDEGEE. CDR3 bases: TGTGCCAGCAGCTTTCCAACTGCTAATGAAAAACTGTTTTTT. As protein: CASSFPTANEKLFF.

The V call is TRBV9, the J call TRBJ2-7; 11 bases align to TRBD2. The CDR3 length is 15 residues. After removal of 2 bases from V and 7 bases from J, the junction contained 8 bases not matched to a gene. CDR1 is SGDLS, CDR2 YYNGEE, per germline. The CDR3 sequence is CASSVSGLAGQEQYF. The CDR3 region has the DNA TGTGCCAGCAGCGTTTCAGGACTAGCGGGTCAAGAGCAGTACTTC.

This chain joins TRBV6-4 and TRBJ2-5, with 12 bases lining up with TRBD2. V dropped 3 bases and J dropped 3; count of bases not matched to a gene: 8. This CDR3 contains 17 residues. From germline, CDR1 is MRHNA and CDR2 SNTAGT. CDR3 sequence reads: CASSEYPSGGAEETQYF. The CDR3 DNA is TGTGCCAGCAGTGAATACCCTAGCGGGGGGGCCGAAGAGACCCAGTACTTC.

The genes are TRBV21-1 and TRBJ2-1; the table's D gene call, TRBD1, was not cross checked with the DNA. TRBV21-1 is listed as a pseudogene. The CDR3 runs to 16 residues. The CDR3 DNA is TGTGCCAGCAGCGCTTGGACAGGGAAGGAGTCGGGTGAGCAGTTCTTC. It codes for CASSAWTGKESGEQFF.

V and J are TRBV2 and TRBJ2-2; a weak D match, TRBD2 (5 bases). CDR3 size: 15 residues. Trimming stripped 0 bases from V and 6 bases from J, with 11 bases between. The germline V gene encodes CDR1 SNHLY and CDR2 FYNNEI. This chain's CDR3 is CASSEANGEPGELFF. The CDR3 bases are TGTGCCAGCAGTGAAGCGAACGGGGAACCCGGGGAGCTGTTTTTT.

V is TRBV19 and J is TRBJ2-5, with TRBD1 matching 10 bases. The trim removed 5 bases at V and 5 bases at J, leaving 8 bases unmatched. The germline CDR1 and CDR2 sequences are LNHDA and SQIVND (reference sequence). The CDR3 runs 15 residues. The CDR3 is CASSPWTGGLETQYF. Written as DNA, the CDR3 is TGTGCCAGTAGTCCTTGGACAGGGGGATTGGAGACCCAGTACTTC.

In this sample, this clone turned up a few times. The CDR3 coding sequence is TGTGCCAGCAGCTCGGGGGGGGAGGTAGGTGAGCAGTTCTTC. Translation: CASSSGGEVGEQFF. The chain uses TRBV11-2 and TRBJ2-1; 8 nucleotides line up with TRBD2. The V gene end was trimmed by 4 bases and the J gene end by 9 bases; junction bases not matched to a gene: 8. This CDR3 is 14 amino acids long. Germline V CDR1 and CDR2: SGHAT, FQNNGV.

This clone is a singleton in its sample. V gene TRBV21-1 combines with J gene TRBJ1-3; no DNA check was done on the table's D call, TRBD1. TRBV21-1 is listed as a pseudogene. The CDR3 extends over 16 amino acids. The CDR3 DNA is TGTGCCAGCAGCAAACGGCGAACAGGGCCTGGAAACACCATATATTTT. It codes for CASSKRRTGPGNTIYF.

The chain carries TRBV5-6 and TRBJ2-3; 7 positions agree with TRBD1. With V trimmed by 0 bases and J by 6 bases, 4 bases remained unmatched. CDR3 length equals 14 residues. Germline CDR1 and CDR2: SGHDT and YYEEEE. The CDR3 region is CASSLGQGIDTQYF. In DNA form, the CDR3 reads TGTGCCAGCAGCTTGGGACAGGGAATTGATACGCAGTATTTT.

The chain links TRBV2 to TRBJ2-7, with D maybe TRBD2 (5 bases). This CDR3 region has 13 residues. CDR1 is SNHLY, CDR2 FYNNEI, per germline. Trimming took off 0 bases at V and 4 bases at J, with 7 bases between the two ends. The CDR3 region is CASSEARRYEQYF. The CDR3 coding sequence is TGTGCCAGCAGTGAAGCGCGGAGGTACGAGCAGTACTTC. The entire variable domain, with the rest obtained from reference TRBV2 and TRBJ2-7, is as follows: EPEVTQTPSHQVTQMGQEVILRCVPISNHLYFYWYRQILGQKVEFLVSFYNNEISEKSEIFDDQFSVERPDGSNFTLKIRSTKLEDSAMYFCASSEARRYEQYFGPGTRLTVT.

The V gene is TRBV11-2, the J gene TRBJ1-5, with D possibly matching TRBD1 (5 bases). CDR1 and CDR2 from the germline V gene are SGHAT and FQNNGV. The CDR3 has 14 residues. Trimming left V 5 bases short and J 0 bases short, with 8 bases between. For the CDR3, the DNA is TGTGCCAGCAGCCAACAGGATAGCAATCAGCCCCAGCATTTT. Amino acid sequence: CASSQQDSNQPQHF.

The chain employs TRBV2 and TRBJ2-6, with a possible D match to TRBD1 (6 bases). Germline CDR1 reads SNHLY; CDR2 reads FYNNEI. This CDR3 region has 20 residues. Trimming pared 4 bases from V and 0 bases from J, leaving 22 bases between. The CDR3 region has the DNA TGTGCCAGCAGTGTGAACAGGGAAGGGGTCGGGGCCTCTGGGGCCAACGTCCTGACTTTC. As protein: CASSVNREGVGASGANVLTF.

The chain employs TRBV6-1 and TRBJ2-3, with 9 bases identical to TRBD1. Germline CDR1 and CDR2: MNHNS and SASEGT. V trimming: 1 base; J trimming: 4 bases; junction bases outside the gene matches: 3. This CDR3 has 15 amino acids. The CDR3 loop reads CASSEGTGVADTQYF. CDR3 DNA sequence: TGTGCCAGCAGTGAAGGGACAGGGGTGGCAGATACGCAGTATTTT.

This clone was observed a single time. This chain joins TRBV2 and TRBJ1-4; the match to TRBD1 covers 9 bases. This CDR3 has 14 residues. V lost 6 bases to trimming and J lost 4 bases; unmatched junction nucleotides: 3. CDR1 is SNHLY and CDR2 is FYNNEI in the germline V gene. CDR3: CASRAGQGNEKLFF. In DNA form, the CDR3 reads TGTGCCAGCAGGGCGGGACAGGGTAATGAAAAACTGTTTTTT.

The chain is built from TRBV5-1 and TRBJ1-1, with 9 bases lining up with TRBD1. CDR1 and CDR2 (germline): SGHRS, YFSETQ. The length of the CDR3 is 16 residues. V gave up 3 bases and J gave up 0 bases; unmatched junction bases: 6. Written as DNA, the CDR3 is TGCGCCAGCAGCTCGTGGACAGGGGCCATGAACACTGAAGCTTTCTTT. It codes for CASSSWTGAMNTEAFF.